A selection of T cell receptor beta chains follows, all from one sample in a study of OX40 agonist ivuxolimab in advanced cancers. Profiling relied on immunoSEQ multiplex PCR, and the TCRdb table lists in-frame clones only, not all of them. The sample contains around 60,000 clones, about 87% of which appear only once. Here the sequenced sample was CD4+ or CD8+ T cells sorted from blood, taken in a trial of the OX40 agonist ivuxolimab. The receptors shown here come from an adult with an advanced solid tumor such as melanoma, head and neck, liver or kidney cancer. The CDR3 runs from the conserved cysteine through the conserved F or W. D genes are given only for firm matches. Rows give clone size only sometimes, using once, few, many, or a class for an expanded clone.

abundance	v_gene	j_gene	d_gene	CDR3nt	CDR3aa
NA	TRBV10-3	TRBJ1-2	TRBD1	TGTGCCATCAGTGAGGGGGGGACAGGGATGAACTATGGCTACACCTTC	CAISEGGTGMNYGYTF
NA	TRBV7-9	TRBJ2-6	TRBD1	TGTGCCAGCAGCTTAGGGACAGGCTACTCTGGGGCCAACGTCCTGACTTTC	CASSLGTGYSGANVLTF
NA	TRBV20-1	TRBJ1-1	NA	TGCAGTGCCGCTCCCCAAGTTGAAGCTTTCTTT	CSAAPQVEAFF
NA	TRBV5-4	TRBJ2-5	TRBD2	TGTGCCAGCAGCTTCCCTAGCGGTGAGACCCAGTACTTC	CASSFPSGETQYF
NA	TRBV6-1	TRBJ2-7	NA	TGTGCCAGCAGGATTCCCGGGGGAACGGGCGAGCAGTACTTC	CASRIPGGTGEQYF
NA	TRBV28	TRBJ1-2	NA	TGTGCCAGCAGTTTAGGGAAGGCACGGTATGGCTACACCTTC	CASSLGKARYGYTF
NA	TRBV7-8	TRBJ2-1	NA	TGTGCCAGCAGCAGGATTTATAGCGGAAACAATGAGCAGTTCTTC	CASSRIYSGNNEQFF
once	TRBV28	TRBJ1-4	TRBD1	TGTGCCAGCAGTAACGTCAGGGGGCCGGGTGAAAAACTGTTTTTT	CASSNVRGPGEKLFF
NA	TRBV9	TRBJ2-2	NA	TGTGCCAGCAGCGTAAGTGGGCGGTTTACCGGGGAGCTGTTTTTT	CASSVSGRFTGELFF
NA	TRBV28	TRBJ2-5	TRBD1	TGTGCCAGCAGTTTATTTGCGACAGGGGAGACCCAGTACTTC	CASSLFATGETQYF
NA	TRBV2	TRBJ2-7	TRBD1	TGTGCCAGTGGGGACAGACTCTACGAGCAGTACTTC	CASGDRLYEQYF
NA	TRBV28	TRBJ2-7	NA	TGTGCCAGCAGTTTACCAGGCCGTTACGAGCAGTACTTC	CASSLPGRYEQYF
once	TRBV28	TRBJ2-5	NA	TGTGCCAGCAATCCCCCTCGTCCGGCACCCAGGGGGACCCAGTACTTC	CASNPPRPAPRGTQYF
NA	TRBV15	TRBJ2-5	TRBD2	TGTGCCACCAGCAGAGATGGGGGGGGAGAGACCCAGTACTTC	CATSRDGGGETQYF
once	TRBV5-6	TRBJ2-7	NA	TGTGCCAGCAGCTTGGGGGGCGAGCGGTACTTC	CASSLGGERYF
NA	TRBV28	TRBJ2-7	NA	TGTGCCAGCAGCAAAGGGGGGACGGCTAAGTCCTACGAGCAGTACTTC	CASSKGGTAKSYEQYF
NA	TRBV28	TRBJ2-3	NA	TGTGCCAGCAGTAAATATACAGATACGCAGTATTTT	CASSKYTDTQYF
NA	TRBV30	TRBJ2-7	TRBD2	TGTGCCTGGAGCATCGGACTAGCGATACACGAGCAGTACTTC	CAWSIGLAIHEQYF
NA	TRBV11-2	TRBJ2-1	NA	TGTGCCAGCAGCTTAGACCATAGAGGGAGCGAGCAGTTCTTC	CASSLDHRGSEQFF
NA	TRBV10-3	TRBJ1-5	NA	TGTGCCACCTCCGGGAACTACGATCAGCCCCAGCATTTT	CATSGNYDQPQHF
NA	TRBV10-3	TRBJ2-1	NA	TGTGCCATCAGTGGAAGGTCTGGCGGGGCAATGAATGAGCAGTTCTTC	CAISGRSGGAMNEQFF